This T cell receptor (beta chain) appears in the sequencing data of a study of CD4 T cells in relation to SARS-CoV-2 and coronaviruses. Germline V gene data show CDR1 as SGHVS and CDR2 as FNYEAQ. The CDR3 contains 15 residues. Between the trimmed V and J ends, which lost 5 bases and 3 bases, there was a span of 13 bases. General observations from the study: About 65% of donors had memory CD4+ clonotypes crossrecognizing SARS-CoV-2 and common cold coronavirus spike. Each donor contributed either pre-pandemic or post-infection samples, not both.

To note about this clone: Its antigen is as yet unknown.

Only in-frame clones appear in the TCRdb table, and some are missing; sequencing was by immunoSEQ multiplex PCR. Of 58,000 or so clones listed, about 91% were seen once; the top ten hold 0.3% to 0.45%. CD4 enrichment then naive enrichment separated naive from memory CD4+ cells. The sequencing sample was made of naive CD4+ T cells from PBMCs. Subset defined: naive CD4+ T cells isolated by negative enrichment. The clonotype was recovered from an adult with COVID-19. The rearrangement links TRBV7-6 to TRBJ2-2; a weak D match, TRBD2 (5 bases). The CDR3 DNA sequence: TGTGCCAGCAGCCCAGGTGGAGGATACACCGGGGAGCTGTTTTTT. This gives the protein CASSPGGGYTGELFF.